The 20 T cell receptor beta chains below all came from one sample that was sequenced in a study of long-term antiretroviral therapy in people with HIV. Investigators performed immunoSEQ version v3.0 at survey level. The method was immunoSEQ multiplex PCR; TCRdb's version includes in-frame clones alone and lacks a portion of them. The data show some 21,000 clones, 76% seen once. Sample: unsorted PBMCs, taken about 1.8 years before starting antiretroviral therapy. All receptors derive from a woman in her thirties or forties with HIV.

By frequency in the sample, this clone is medium-sized (0.01 to 0.1%). The chain is built from TRBV18 and TRBJ1-2; TRBD1 is a possible D gene (6 bases). The CDR3 sequence is 17 residues long. Per the germline V gene, CDR1 is KGHSH and CDR2 is LQKENI. The V end lost 1 base, the J end lost 2 bases, and 17 bases lay between the germline ends. Here the CDR3 DNA reads TGTGCCAGCTCACCACGGGCAGGTCAGGGGCGGAACTATGGCTACACCTTC. This translates into CASSPRAGQGRNYGYTF.

The gene calls are TRBV7-9 and TRBJ1-1; D not certain. The CDR3 spans 16 residues. Per the germline V gene, CDR1 is SEHNR and CDR2 is FQNEAQ (reference sequence). Trimming left V 5 bases short and J 0 bases short, with 16 bases between. CDR3 in DNA: TGTGCCAGCAGCCTTATAGCGACGCAGGTGAACACTGAAGCTTTCTTT. This translates into CASSLIATQVNTEAFF. Variable domain in full (rest from reference TRBV7-9 and TRBJ1-1): DTGVSQNPRHKITKRGQNVTFRCDPISEHNRLYWYRQTLGQGPEFLTYFQNEAQLEKSRLLSDRFSAERPKGSFSTLEIQRTEQGDSAMYLCASSLIATQVNTEAFFGQGTRLTVV.

Regarding this clone: This same CDR3 is encoded by further DNA sequences in the sample. J is TRBJ2-7 and V is TRBV7-9; unclear D gene. Trimming pared 5 bases from V and 2 bases from J, leaving 10 bases between. Germline V gene data show CDR1 as SEHNR and CDR2 as FQNEAQ (reference sequence). The CDR3 runs to 13 residues. DNA of the CDR3: TGTGCCAGCAGCGCGAGCGAGGCCTACGAGCAGTACTTC. It is translated as CASSASEAYEQYF.

In DNA, the CDR3 is TGTGCCATCACCGGACAGCCGCTCTATGGCTACACCTTC. Translating gives CAITGQPLYGYTF. V is TRBV10-3 and J is TRBJ1-2; maybe TRBD1 (6 bases). Per the germline V gene, CDR1 is ENHRY and CDR2 is SYGVKD. The CDR3 consists of 13 residues. The V end lost 7 bases, the J end lost 4 bases, and 13 bases lay between the germline ends.

This chain joins TRBV18 and TRBJ1-2; the match to TRBD1 covers 7 bases. The CDR3 runs 15 residues. J lost 6 bases, V lost 2 bases, and 9 bases had no gene match. From germline, CDR1 is KGHSH and CDR2 LQKENI. The CDR3 DNA follows: TGTGCCAGCTCACCATCAGGGACAGTTCGCCATGGCTACACCTTC. It codes for CASSPSGTVRHGYTF.

The chain employs TRBV6-1 and TRBJ1-2; weak D call: TRBD1 (5 bases). V lost 6 bases to trimming and J lost 4 bases, with 18 bases between them. There are 15 residues in the CDR3. From germline, CDR1 is MNHNS and CDR2 SASEGT. The CDR3 nucleotides read TGTGCCAGCAGCTTTGGGACCTACTTGAGCTATGGCTACACCTTC. It translates to CASSFGTYLSYGYTF.

This clone was picked up a small number of times. The chain joins TRBV5-8 to TRBJ1-3, with a weak D call TRBD1 (6 bases). Trimming removed 0 bases at V and 0 bases at J, with 7 bases between. Germline V CDR1 and CDR2: SGHTS, YDEGEE. The length of the CDR3 is 15 residues. The CDR3 DNA is TGTGCCAGCAGCTTGGGGGACATCTCTGGAAACACCATATATTTT. Translating gives CASSLGDISGNTIYF.

This chain joins TRBV4-1 and TRBJ1-3; TRBD1 might be the D (5 bases). This CDR3 comprises 15 residues. Germline V gene lookup returns CDR1 MGHRA and CDR2 YSYEKL. With 4 bases removed from V and 0 bases from J, the gap between germline ends came to 10 bases. The CDR3 region has the DNA TGCGCCAGCAGCCTGACCCAGGGCTCTGGAAACACCATATATTTT. This gives the protein CASSLTQGSGNTIYF.

This clone showed up just once. V and J are TRBV9 and TRBJ2-2, with no clear D. The ends were cut back, 4 bases at V and 2 bases at J, with 6 bases in the middle. The germline CDR1 and CDR2 sequences are SGDLS and YYNGEE. The CDR3 sequence is 13 residues long. The CDR3 sequence is CASSRPNTGELFF. The CDR3 coding sequence is TGTGCCAGCAGCCGCCCCAACACCGGGGAGCTGTTTTTT.

The rearrangement joins TRBV19 to TRBJ1-5; 11 positions match TRBD1. V lost 5 bases to trimming and J lost 7 bases; unmatched junction nucleotides: 7. The CDR3 extends over 15 amino acids. The germline gives CDR1 LNHDA, CDR2 SQIVND (reference sequence). The CDR3 DNA reads as TGTGCCAGTAGTTCCTCCGGGACAGGGGGACAGCCCCAGCATTTT. This translates into CASSSSGTGGQPQHF.

V usage is TRBV10-3 and J usage is TRBJ2-3; a weak D match, TRBD1 (5 bases). From germline, CDR1 is ENHRY and CDR2 SYGVKD. Trimming removed 4 bases at V and 0 bases at J, with 11 bases between. There are 15 residues in the CDR3. In nucleotides, the CDR3 is TGTGCCATCAGTGCACCAGGGCTTAGCACAGATACGCAGTATTTT. Translation: CAISAPGLSTDTQYF.

The chain carries TRBV9 and TRBJ2-7; D is perhaps TRBD1 (6 bases). The V gene's germline CDR1 is SGDLS and CDR2 YYNGEE. This CDR3 is 14 amino acids long. Trimming removed 0 bases from V and 7 bases from J, with 14 bases in between. The CDR3 region is CASSVATGLGEQYF. The CDR3, as DNA: TGTGCCAGCAGCGTAGCTACAGGGTTGGGGGAGCAGTACTTC.

The V gene is TRBV11-2, the J gene TRBJ2-7, with D perhaps TRBD1 (6 bases). Germline V gives CDR1 SGHAT, CDR2 FQNNGV. V shed 5 bases and J shed 3 bases, with 17 bases lying between them. This CDR3 has 15 amino acids. This CDR3 reads CASSLGQGPYYEQYF. The CDR3 DNA follows: TGTGCCAGCAGCCTCGGGCAGGGGCCCTACTACGAGCAGTACTTC.

The J gene is TRBJ1-6, the V gene TRBV27; 9 nucleotides agree with TRBD1. CDR1 is MNHEY, CDR2 SMNVEV, per germline (reference sequence). Unmatched junction bases numbered 19, after V lost 5 bases and J lost 11 bases. This CDR3 is built from 18 residues. The CDR3 here is CASSPGTGSAVGAPPLHF. The CDR3 DNA reads as TGTGCCAGCAGTCCCGGGACAGGGTCAGCTGTGGGGGCCCCACCCCTCCACTTT.

This sequence joins TRBV5-1 and TRBJ2-3; D might be TRBD1 (6 bases). The CDR3 sequence is 13 residues long. Trimming took off 2 bases at V and 6 bases at J, with 10 bases between the two ends. In germline, CDR1 is SGHRS, CDR2 YFSETQ. CDR3 DNA: TGCGCCAGCAGCTTCTGGGGGCGGGATACGCAGTATTTT. As protein: CASSFWGRDTQYF.

V and J are TRBV9 and TRBJ1-4; TRBD1 matches at 7 bases. Germline V gene lookup returns CDR1 SGDLS and CDR2 YYNGEE. The CDR3 has 15 amino acids. V trimming: 4 bases; J trimming: 6 bases; junction bases outside the gene matches: 9. CDR3 coding DNA: TGTGCCAGCAGCCCCCGACAGGGAGAGGATGAAAAACTGTTTTTT. It is translated as CASSPRQGEDEKLFF.

The rearrangement links TRBV27 to TRBJ2-7, with 8 bases that match TRBD1. Germline V gives CDR1 MNHEY, CDR2 SMNVEV (reference sequence). The CDR3 is 15 residues long. The V segment lost 5 bases and the J segment 0 bases; nucleotides outside the gene matches: 6. CDR3 region: CASSRDRRSSYEQYF. In nucleotides, the CDR3 is TGTGCCAGCAGTCGGGACAGGAGGAGCTCCTACGAGCAGTACTTC.

The chain employs TRBV18 and TRBJ2-5, with a tentative D call TRBD2 (6 bases). Deletions cut 1 base from V and 4 bases from J, with 13 bases between. Germline loops: CDR1 KGHSH, CDR2 LQKENI. This CDR3 has 15 amino acids. The DNA for the CDR3 is TGTGCCAGCTCACCACTAGGCGGGGCTCGAGAGACCCAGTACTTC. Its translation: CASSPLGGARETQYF.

The chain recombines TRBV2 with TRBJ2-1, with 9 bases fitting TRBD1. The length of the CDR3 is 13 residues. CDR1 and CDR2 from the germline V gene are SNHLY and FYNNEI. J gave up 8 bases and V 5 bases, and 4 bases lay outside the gene matches. CDR3: CASSLQGAHEQFF. For the CDR3, the DNA is TGTGCCAGCAGTCTACAGGGGGCCCATGAGCAGTTCTTC.

This chain uses TRBV29-1 with TRBJ2-1; the D call may be TRBD1 or TRBD2 (7 bases each). There are 14 residues in the CDR3. Deletions cut 4 bases from V and 5 bases from J, with 15 bases between. Germline V CDR1 and CDR2: SQVTM, ANQGSEA. The CDR3: CSVGPQGGDNEQFF. The CDR3 region has the DNA TGCAGCGTTGGTCCCCAGGGGGGGGACAATGAGCAGTTCTTC.